This TCR beta chain derives from a study of shared T cell receptors in the human thymus. Data came from immunoSEQ multiplex PCR; TCRdb stores just in-frame clones and leaves some out. This table has hundreds of thousands of clones, 95% appearing once. Germline CDR1 SNHLY, CDR2 FYNNEI. This CDR3 is built from 14 residues. V lost 5 bases and J 2 bases, leaving 12 bases between the germline ends. This receptor was taken from a human donor. The specimen sequenced was thymocytes. This rearrangement joins TRBV2 to TRBJ1-1; D may be TRBD1 (5 bases). This CDR3 reads CASSLPGGNTEAFF. In DNA form, the CDR3 reads TGTGCCAGCAGTTTGCCCGGGGGTAACACTGAAGCTTTCTTT.